The T cell receptor beta chain under discussion was sequenced for a study of monozygotic twins with inflammatory bowel disease. Overall study findings and caveats: Telling different T cell subtypes apart from each other was not possible.

About this clonotype: As yet, its antigen is unknown.

The CDR3 extends over 12 amino acids. Germline V CDR1 and CDR2: MDHEN, SYDVKM. Making each TCR library took around 3.5 ug of total RNA. After re-calling the 5' RACE reads, TCRdb lists one entry per CDR3 protein, DNA absent. Its table lists 93,000 or so distinct CDR3 sequences. The TCR sequence derives from a human donor with ulcerative colitis or Crohn's disease, or a healthy co-twin of an affected twin (not recorded which). J is TRBJ2-7 and V is TRBV28; TCRdb indicates TRBD2, and absent DNA this call remains unverified. Sequenced sample: blood. The CDR3 sequence: CASSWSTGGQYF. The full variable domain, in which reference TRBV28 and TRBJ2-7 provide the parts outside the CDR3, is DVKVTQSSRYLVKRTGEKVFLECVQDMDHENMFWYRQDPGLGLRLIYFSYDVKMKEKGDIPEGYSVSREKKERFSLILESASTNQTSMYLCASSWSTGGQYFGPGTRLTVT.